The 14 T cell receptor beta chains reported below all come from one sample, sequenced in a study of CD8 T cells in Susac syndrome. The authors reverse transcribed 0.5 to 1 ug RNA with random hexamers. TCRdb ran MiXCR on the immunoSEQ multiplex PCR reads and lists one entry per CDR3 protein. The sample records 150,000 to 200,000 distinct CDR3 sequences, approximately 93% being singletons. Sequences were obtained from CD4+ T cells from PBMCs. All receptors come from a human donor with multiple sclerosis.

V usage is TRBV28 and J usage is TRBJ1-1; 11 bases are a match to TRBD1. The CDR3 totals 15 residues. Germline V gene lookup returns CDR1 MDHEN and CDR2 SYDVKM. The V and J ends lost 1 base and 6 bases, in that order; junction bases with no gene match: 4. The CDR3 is CASSLYRTGGPEAFF. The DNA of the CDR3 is TGTGCCAGCAGTTTATACCGGACAGGGGGCCCTGAAGCTTTCTTT.

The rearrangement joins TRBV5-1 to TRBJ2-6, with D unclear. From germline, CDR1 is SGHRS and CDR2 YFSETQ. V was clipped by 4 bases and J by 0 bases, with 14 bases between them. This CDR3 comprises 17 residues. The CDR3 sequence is CASSTDGRNSGANVLTF. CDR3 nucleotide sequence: TGCGCCAGCAGCACGGACGGGCGAAACTCTGGGGCCAACGTCCTGACTTTC.

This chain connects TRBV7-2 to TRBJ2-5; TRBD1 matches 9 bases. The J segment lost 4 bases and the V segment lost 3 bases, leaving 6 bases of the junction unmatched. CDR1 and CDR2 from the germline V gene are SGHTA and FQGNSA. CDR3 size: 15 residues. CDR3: CASSFQYRGRETQYF. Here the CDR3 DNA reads TGTGCCAGCAGCTTCCAATACAGGGGGCGAGAGACCCAGTACTTC.

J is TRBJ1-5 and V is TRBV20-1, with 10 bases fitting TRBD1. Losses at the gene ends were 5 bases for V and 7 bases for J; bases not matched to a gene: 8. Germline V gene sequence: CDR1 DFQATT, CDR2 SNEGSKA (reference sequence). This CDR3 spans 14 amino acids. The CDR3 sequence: CSAPRTGGAQPQHF. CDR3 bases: TGCAGTGCTCCGAGGACAGGGGGAGCACAGCCCCAGCATTTT.

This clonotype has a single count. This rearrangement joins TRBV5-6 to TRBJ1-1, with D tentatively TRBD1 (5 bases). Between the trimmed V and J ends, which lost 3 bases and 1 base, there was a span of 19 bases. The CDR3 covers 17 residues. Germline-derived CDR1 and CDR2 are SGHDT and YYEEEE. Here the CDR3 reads CASSWRRRGAGNTEAFF. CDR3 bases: TGTGCCAGCAGCTGGAGACGGCGAGGGGCCGGGAACACTGAAGCTTTCTTT. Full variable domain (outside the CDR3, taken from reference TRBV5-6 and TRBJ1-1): DAGVTQSPTHLIKTRGQQVTLRCSPKSGHDTVSWYQQALGQGPQFIFQYYEEEERQRGNFPDRFSGHQFPNYSSELNVNALLLGDSALYLCASSWRRRGAGNTEAFFGQGTRLTVV.

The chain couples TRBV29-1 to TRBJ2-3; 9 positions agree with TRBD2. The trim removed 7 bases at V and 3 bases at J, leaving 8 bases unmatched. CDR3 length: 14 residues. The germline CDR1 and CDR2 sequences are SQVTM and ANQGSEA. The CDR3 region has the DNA TGCAGCGGAACTAGCGGGTCTACTACAGATACGCAGTATTTT. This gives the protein CSGTSGSTTDTQYF.

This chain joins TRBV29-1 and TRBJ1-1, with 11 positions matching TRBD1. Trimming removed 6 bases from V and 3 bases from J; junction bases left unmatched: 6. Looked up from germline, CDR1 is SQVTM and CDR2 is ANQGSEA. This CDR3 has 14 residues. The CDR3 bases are TGCAGCGTCGGGAGGGGACAGGGGGACACTGAAGCTTTCTTT. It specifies CSVGRGQGDTEAFF.

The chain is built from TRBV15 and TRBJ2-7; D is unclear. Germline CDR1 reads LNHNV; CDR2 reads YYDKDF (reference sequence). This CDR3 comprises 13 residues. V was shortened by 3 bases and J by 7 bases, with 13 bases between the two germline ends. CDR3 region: CATSRDPSEEQYF. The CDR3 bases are TGTGCCACCAGCAGGGACCCTTCCGAAGAGCAGTACTTC.

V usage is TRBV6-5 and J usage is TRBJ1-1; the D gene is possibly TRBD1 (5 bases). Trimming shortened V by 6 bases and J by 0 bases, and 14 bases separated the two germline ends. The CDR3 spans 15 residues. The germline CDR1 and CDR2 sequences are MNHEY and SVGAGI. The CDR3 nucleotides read TGTGCCAGCAGCCGAGGGGACCGCATGAACACTGAAGCTTTCTTT. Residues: CASSRGDRMNTEAFF.

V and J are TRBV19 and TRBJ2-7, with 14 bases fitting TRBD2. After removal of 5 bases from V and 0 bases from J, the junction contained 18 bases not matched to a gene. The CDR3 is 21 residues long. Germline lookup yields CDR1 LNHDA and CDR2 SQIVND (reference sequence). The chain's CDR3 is CASSPRTSGTSGGPISYEQYF. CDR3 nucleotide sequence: TGTGCCAGTAGTCCCCGAACCTCCGGGACTAGCGGGGGCCCGATCTCCTACGAGCAGTACTTC.

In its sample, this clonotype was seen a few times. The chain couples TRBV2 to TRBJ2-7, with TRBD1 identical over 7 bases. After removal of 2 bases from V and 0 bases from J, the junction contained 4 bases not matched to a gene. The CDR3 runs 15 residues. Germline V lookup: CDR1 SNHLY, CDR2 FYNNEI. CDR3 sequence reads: CASSEHRGPSYEQYF. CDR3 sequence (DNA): TGTGCCAGCAGTGAACACAGGGGTCCCTCCTACGAGCAGTACTTC.

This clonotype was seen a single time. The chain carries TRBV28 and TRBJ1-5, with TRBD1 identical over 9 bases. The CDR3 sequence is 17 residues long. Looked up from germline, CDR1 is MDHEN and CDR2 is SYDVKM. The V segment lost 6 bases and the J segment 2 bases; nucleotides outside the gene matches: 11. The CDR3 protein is CASRQNRGLSGNQPQHF. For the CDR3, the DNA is TGTGCCAGCAGACAAAACAGGGGGCTCTCGGGCAATCAGCCCCAGCATTTT. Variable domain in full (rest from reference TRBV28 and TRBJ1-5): DVKVTQSSRYLVKRTGEKVFLECVQDMDHENMFWYRQDPGLGLRLIYFSYDVKMKEKGDIPEGYSVSREKKERFSLILESASTNQTSMYLCASRQNRGLSGNQPQHFGDGTRLSIL.

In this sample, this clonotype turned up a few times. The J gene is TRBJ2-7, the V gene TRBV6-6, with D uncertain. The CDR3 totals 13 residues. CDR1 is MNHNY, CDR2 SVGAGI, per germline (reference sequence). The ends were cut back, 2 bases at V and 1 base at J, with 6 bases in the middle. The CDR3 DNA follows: TGTGCCAGCAGTTACCTCCAGTCCTACGAGCAGTACTTC. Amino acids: CASSYLQSYEQYF.

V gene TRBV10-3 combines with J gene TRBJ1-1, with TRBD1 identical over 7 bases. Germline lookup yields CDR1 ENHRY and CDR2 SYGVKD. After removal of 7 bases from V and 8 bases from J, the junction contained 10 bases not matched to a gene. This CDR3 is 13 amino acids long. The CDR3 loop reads CAINDRVPSEAFF. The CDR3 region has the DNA TGTGCCATCAACGACAGGGTTCCATCAGAAGCTTTCTTT.